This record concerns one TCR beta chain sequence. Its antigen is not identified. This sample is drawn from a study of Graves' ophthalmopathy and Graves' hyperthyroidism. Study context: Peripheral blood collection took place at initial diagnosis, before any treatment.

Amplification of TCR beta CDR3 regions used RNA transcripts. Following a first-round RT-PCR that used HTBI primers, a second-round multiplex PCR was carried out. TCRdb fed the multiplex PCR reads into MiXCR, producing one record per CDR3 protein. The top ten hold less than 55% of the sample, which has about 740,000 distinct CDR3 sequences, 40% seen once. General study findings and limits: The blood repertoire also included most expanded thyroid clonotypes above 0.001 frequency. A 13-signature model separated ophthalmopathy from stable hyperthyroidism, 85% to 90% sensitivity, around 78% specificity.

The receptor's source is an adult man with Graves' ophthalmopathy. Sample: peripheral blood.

The CDR3 nucleotides are TGCAGCATCCGACCAGATATGGGATCTGGGGCCAACGTCCTGACTTTC. Protein sequence: CSIRPDMGSGANVLTF. The rearrangement uses TRBV20-1 and TRBJ2-6, with D unclear. The germline gives CDR1 DFQATT, CDR2 SNEGSKA (reference sequence). The CDR3 runs 16 residues.